The entry below gives a single T cell receptor beta chain sequence along with its context. The identical CDR3 is also encoded by other nucleotide sequences in the sample. Methods used by the authors: Amplified reference gene primers provided the basis for estimating nucleated cell counts. Sequenced by immunoSEQ multiplex PCR; TCRdb stores in-frame clones only, minus some. The D gene and trimming were derived from the DNA, and the V and J assignments and clone size from that table. The sample carries 250,000 to 350,000 clones, just over 85% recorded once. The CDR3 sequence is 13 residues long. The V end lost 3 bases, the J end lost 4 bases, and 9 bases lay between the germline ends. Germline V gene data show CDR1 as MNHEY and CDR2 as SMNVEV (reference sequence). The data are from a study of blood T cell repertoires in COVID-19. Background on the study: Italy, Spain and the United States were the sources of the convalescent and acute COVID-19 samples.

Sequenced sample: peripheral blood. The gene calls are TRBV27 and TRBJ1-2; a weak D match, TRBD1 (6 bases). The sequence derives from a woman in her twenties or thirties with active or convalescent COVID-19. The CDR3 DNA is TGTGCCAGCAGTTTGAGGGGGGGCTATGGCTACACCTTC. This sequence encodes CASSLRGGYGYTF.